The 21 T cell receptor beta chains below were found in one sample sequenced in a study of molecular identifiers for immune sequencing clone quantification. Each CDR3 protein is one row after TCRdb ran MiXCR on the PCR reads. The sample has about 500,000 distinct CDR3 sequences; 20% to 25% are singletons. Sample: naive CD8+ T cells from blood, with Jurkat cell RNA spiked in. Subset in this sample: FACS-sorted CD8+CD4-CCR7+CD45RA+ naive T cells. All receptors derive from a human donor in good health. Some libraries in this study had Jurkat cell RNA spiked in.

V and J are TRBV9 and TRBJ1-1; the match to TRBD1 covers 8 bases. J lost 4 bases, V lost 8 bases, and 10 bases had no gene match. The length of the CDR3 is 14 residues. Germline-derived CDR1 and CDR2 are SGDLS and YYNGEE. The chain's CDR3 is CASSMTGTGTEAFF. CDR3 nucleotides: TGTGCCAGTTCCATGACAGGGACAGGCACTGAAGCTTTCTTT.

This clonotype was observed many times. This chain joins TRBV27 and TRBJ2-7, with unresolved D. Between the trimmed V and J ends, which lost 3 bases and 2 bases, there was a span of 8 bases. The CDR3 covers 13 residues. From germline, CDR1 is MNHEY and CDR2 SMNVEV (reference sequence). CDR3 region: CASSLSAAYEQYF. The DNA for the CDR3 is TGTGCCAGCAGTTTGTCCGCGGCCTACGAGCAGTACTTC.

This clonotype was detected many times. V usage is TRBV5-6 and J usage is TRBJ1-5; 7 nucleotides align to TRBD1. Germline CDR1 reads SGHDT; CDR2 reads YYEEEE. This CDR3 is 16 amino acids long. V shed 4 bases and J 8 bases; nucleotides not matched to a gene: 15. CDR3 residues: CASSHGVQGPMEPQHF. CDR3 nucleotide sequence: TGTGCCAGCAGCCATGGGGTACAGGGGCCTATGGAGCCCCAGCATTTT.

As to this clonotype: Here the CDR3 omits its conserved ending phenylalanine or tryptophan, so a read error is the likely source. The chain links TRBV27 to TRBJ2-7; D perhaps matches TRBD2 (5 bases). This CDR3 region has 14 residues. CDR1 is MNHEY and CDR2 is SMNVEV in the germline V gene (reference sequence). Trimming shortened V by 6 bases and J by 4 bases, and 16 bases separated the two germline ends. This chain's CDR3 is CASRPGVDLYEQYI. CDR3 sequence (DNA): TGTGCCAGCAGACCCGGGGTAGATCTATACGAGCAGTACATC.

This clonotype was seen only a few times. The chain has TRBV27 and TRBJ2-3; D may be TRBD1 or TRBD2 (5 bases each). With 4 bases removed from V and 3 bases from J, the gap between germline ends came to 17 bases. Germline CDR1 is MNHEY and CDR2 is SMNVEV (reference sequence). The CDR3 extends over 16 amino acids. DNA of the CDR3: TGTGCCAGCAGTTCCGGGACGGGTTGGTTAACAGATACGCAGTATTTT. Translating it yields CASSSGTGWLTDTQYF.

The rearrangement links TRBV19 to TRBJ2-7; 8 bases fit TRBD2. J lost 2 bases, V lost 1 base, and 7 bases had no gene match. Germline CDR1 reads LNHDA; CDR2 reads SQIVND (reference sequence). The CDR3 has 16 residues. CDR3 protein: CASSIGSGGLTYEQYF. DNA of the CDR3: TGTGCCAGTAGTATAGGGAGCGGGGGCCTTACCTACGAGCAGTACTTC.

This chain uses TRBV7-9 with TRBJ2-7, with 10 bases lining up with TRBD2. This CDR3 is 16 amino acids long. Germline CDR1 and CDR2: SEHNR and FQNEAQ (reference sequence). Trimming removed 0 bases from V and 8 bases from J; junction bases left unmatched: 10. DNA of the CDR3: TGTGCCAGCAGCTTAGCACTCTCGGGACTAGCGATCCAGCAGTACTTC. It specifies CASSLALSGLAIQQYF.

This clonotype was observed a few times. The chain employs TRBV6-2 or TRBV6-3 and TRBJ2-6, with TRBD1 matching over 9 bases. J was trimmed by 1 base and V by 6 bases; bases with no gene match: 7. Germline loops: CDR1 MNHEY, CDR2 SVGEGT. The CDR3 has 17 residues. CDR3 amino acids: CASRSTGGESGANVLTF. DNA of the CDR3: TGTGCCAGCAGAAGCACAGGGGGCGAGTCTGGGGCCAACGTCCTGACTTTC.

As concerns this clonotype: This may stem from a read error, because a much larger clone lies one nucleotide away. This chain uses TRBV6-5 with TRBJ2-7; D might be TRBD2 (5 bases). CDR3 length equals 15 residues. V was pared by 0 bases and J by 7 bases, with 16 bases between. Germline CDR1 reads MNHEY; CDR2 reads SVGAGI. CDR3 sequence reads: CASSYSGGLLVEQYF. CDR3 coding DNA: TGTGCCAGCAGTTACTCGGGCGGGCTCCTGGTAGAGCAGTACTTC.

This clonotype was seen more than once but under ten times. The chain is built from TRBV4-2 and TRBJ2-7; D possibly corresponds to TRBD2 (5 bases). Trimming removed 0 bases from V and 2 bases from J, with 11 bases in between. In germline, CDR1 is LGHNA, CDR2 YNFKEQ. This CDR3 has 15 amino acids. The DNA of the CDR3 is TGTGCCAGCAGCCAAGAAAGCAGCGGTGCCTACGAGCAGTACTTC. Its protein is CASSQESSGAYEQYF.

For the CDR3, the DNA is TGCGCCAGCAGCCAAGACCTGTCTGGTGAGCAGTTCTTC. As protein: CASSQDLSGEQFF. The chain combines TRBV4-3 with TRBJ2-1; D uncertain. The CDR3 is made up of 13 amino acids. V shed 0 bases and J shed 9 bases, with 9 bases lying between them. Germline V lookup: CDR1 LGHNA, CDR2 YSLEER.

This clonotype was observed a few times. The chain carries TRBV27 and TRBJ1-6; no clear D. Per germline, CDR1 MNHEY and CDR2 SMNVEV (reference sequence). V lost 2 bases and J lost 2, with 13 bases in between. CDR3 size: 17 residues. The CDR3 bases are TGTGCCAGCAGTTTAACACAAAACCCCACCTATAATTCACCCCTCCACTTT. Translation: CASSLTQNPTYNSPLHF.

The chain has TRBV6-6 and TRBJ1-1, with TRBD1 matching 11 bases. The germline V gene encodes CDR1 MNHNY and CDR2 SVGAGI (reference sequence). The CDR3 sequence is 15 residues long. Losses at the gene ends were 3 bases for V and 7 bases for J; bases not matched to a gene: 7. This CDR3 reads CASSYTGQGAVEAFF. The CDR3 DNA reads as TGTGCCAGCAGTTATACCGGACAGGGGGCGGTTGAAGCTTTCTTT.

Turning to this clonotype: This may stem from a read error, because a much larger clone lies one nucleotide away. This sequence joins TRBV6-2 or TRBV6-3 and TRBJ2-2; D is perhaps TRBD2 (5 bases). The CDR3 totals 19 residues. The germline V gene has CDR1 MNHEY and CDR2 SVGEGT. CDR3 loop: CASSYGLQPITANTGELLF. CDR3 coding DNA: TGTGCCAGCAGTTATGGCCTGCAACCTATCACCGCGAACACCGGGGAGCTGCTTTTT.

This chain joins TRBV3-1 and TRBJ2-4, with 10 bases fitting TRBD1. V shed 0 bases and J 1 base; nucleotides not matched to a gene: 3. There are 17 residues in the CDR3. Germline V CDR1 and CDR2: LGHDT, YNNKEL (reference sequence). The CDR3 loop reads CASSQDPGQGAKNIQYF. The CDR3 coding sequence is TGTGCCAGCAGCCAAGATCCGGGACAGGGGGCCAAAAACATTCAGTACTTC.

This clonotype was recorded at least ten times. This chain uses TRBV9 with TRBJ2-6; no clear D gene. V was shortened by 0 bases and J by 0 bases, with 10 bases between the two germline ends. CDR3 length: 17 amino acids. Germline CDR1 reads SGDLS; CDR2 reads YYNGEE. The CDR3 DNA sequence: TGTGCCAGCAGCGTAGCTATCGCCAGCTCTGGGGCCAACGTCCTGACTTTC. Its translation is CASSVAIASSGANVLTF.

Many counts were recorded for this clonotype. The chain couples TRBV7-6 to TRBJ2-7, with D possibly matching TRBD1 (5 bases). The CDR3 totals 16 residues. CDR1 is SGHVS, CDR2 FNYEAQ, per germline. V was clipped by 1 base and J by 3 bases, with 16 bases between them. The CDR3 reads CASSLEGLGPGYEQYF. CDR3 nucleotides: TGTGCCAGCAGCTTAGAAGGTTTGGGGCCTGGCTACGAGCAGTACTTC.

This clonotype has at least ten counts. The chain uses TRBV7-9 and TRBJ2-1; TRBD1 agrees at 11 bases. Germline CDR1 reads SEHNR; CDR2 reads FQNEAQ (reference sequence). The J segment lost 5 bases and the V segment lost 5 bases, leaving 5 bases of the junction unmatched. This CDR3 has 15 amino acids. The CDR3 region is CASSGQGAVDNEQFF. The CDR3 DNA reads TGTGCCAGCAGCGGACAGGGGGCGGTAGACAATGAGCAGTTCTTC.

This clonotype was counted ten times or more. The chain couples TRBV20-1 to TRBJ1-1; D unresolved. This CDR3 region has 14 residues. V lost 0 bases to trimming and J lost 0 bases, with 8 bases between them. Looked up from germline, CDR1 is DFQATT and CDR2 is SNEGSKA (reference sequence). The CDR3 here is CSARDYGLNTEAFF. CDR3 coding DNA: TGCAGTGCTAGAGATTACGGGCTGAACACTGAAGCTTTCTTT.

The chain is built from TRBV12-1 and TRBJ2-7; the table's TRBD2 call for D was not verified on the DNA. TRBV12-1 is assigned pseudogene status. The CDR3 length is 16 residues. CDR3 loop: CASSPPAGTIPYEQYF. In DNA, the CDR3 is TGTGCCAGCAGCCCCCCGGCGGGGACTATCCCCTACGAGCAGTACTTC.

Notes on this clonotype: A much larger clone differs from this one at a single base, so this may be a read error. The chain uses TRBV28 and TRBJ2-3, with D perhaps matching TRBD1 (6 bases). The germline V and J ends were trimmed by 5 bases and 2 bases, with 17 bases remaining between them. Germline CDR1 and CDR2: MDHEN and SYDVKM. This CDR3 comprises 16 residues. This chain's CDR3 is CASSPVDSSPTDTQYF. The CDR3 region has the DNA TGTGCCAGCAGTCCGGTGGACAGTAGCCCCACAGATACGCAGTATTTT.